This TCR beta chain was sequenced for a study of response to subunit inactivated influenza vaccine. Study-level findings and limits: It was the authors' suggestion that each seasonal influenza vaccination recruits few new T cells.

In the case of this clonotype: As yet, its antigen is unknown.

V lost 0 bases, J lost 9 bases, and 7 bases stayed unmatched. This CDR3 region has 15 residues. Germline V gene sequence: CDR1 SGHRS, CDR2 YFSETQ. Using its own MiXCR run on the RT-PCR reads, TCRdb lists one record per CDR3 protein. The sample comprises about 700,000 distinct CDR3 sequences, approximately 15% of which are singletons, and around 6.5% rests with the top ten. The V call is TRBV5-1, the J call TRBJ2-1, with 9 bases that match TRBD2. The sequence derives from a man over 45 who received an inactivated influenza vaccine. This specimen consisted of PBMCs from blood, obtained around two weeks before vaccination. The CDR3 region has the DNA TGCGCCAGCAGCTTGGGCGGGAGGGCCGGGAGTGAGCAGTTCTTC. This translates into CASSLGGRAGSEQFF.